Following are 18 T cell receptor beta chains from one sample sequenced in a study of identical twins. TCRdb analysed the 5' RACE reads with MiXCR anew, one entry per CDR3 protein. The sample has about 520,000 distinct CDR3 sequences; approximately 22% are singletons. These data also featured in a second study, about T cells expressing NK-cell markers.

The sequenced sample was CD4+ T cells sorted from blood. Receptors were obtained from a woman younger than 35 in good health.

The rearrangement uses TRBV4-3 and TRBJ2-1; tentatively, D is TRBD1 or TRBD2 (5 bases each). CDR1 is LGHNA, CDR2 YSLEER, per germline. The CDR3 has 13 residues. V lost 5 bases and J lost 7, with 12 bases in between. CDR3 coding DNA: TGCGCCAGCAGCTCCCAGTGGGGGAATGAGCAGTTCTTC. As protein: CASSSQWGNEQFF.

This clonotype was seen repeatedly, ten times or more. The chain joins TRBV6-1 to TRBJ1-2; possibly TRBD1 for D (5 bases). The CDR3 loop spans 13 amino acids. V was cut by 7 bases and J by 8 bases, with 17 bases left in between. CDR1 is MNHNS and CDR2 is SASEGT in the germline V gene. In DNA, the CDR3 is TGTGCCAGCACTCCCAAGGAGGGGAGGGGCTACACCTTC. This sequence encodes CASTPKEGRGYTF.

The chain carries TRBV20-1 and TRBJ2-3; TRBD2 agrees at 16 bases. The germline V gene encodes CDR1 DFQATT and CDR2 SNEGSKA (reference sequence). V trimming: 6 bases; J trimming: 5 bases; junction bases outside the gene matches: 14. This CDR3 has 18 residues. CDR3: CSAPALGTSGRARDTQYF. The CDR3 coding sequence is TGCAGTGCCCCCGCCTTAGGGACTAGCGGGAGGGCGAGAGATACGCAGTATTTT.

The rearrangement links TRBV20-1 to TRBJ2-3, with 8 bases that match TRBD2. V shed 3 bases and J 2 bases; nucleotides not matched to a gene: 4. This CDR3 has 14 amino acids. Per germline, CDR1 DFQATT and CDR2 SNEGSKA (reference sequence). CDR3 DNA: TGCAGTGCTAGTAGGGGACTAGTCACAGATACGCAGTATTTT. It specifies CSASRGLVTDTQYF.

This clonotype has ten or more counts. The chain carries TRBV6-1 and TRBJ2-1; 9 bases match TRBD2. CDR3 length: 15 residues. After removal of 6 bases from V and 2 bases from J, the junction contained 5 bases not matched to a gene. Germline V gene lookup returns CDR1 MNHNS and CDR2 SASEGT. The CDR3 DNA follows: TGTGCCAGCAGACCACTAGCGGGTGCCTACAATGAGCAGTTCTTC. It is translated as CASRPLAGAYNEQFF.

The V gene is TRBV5-1, the J gene TRBJ2-7; no clear D gene. The CDR3 runs 15 residues. V shed 4 bases and J shed 6 bases, with 20 bases lying between them. Germline-derived CDR1 and CDR2 are SGHRS and YFSETQ. CDR3 sequence: CASSPDPSRVGEQYF. The CDR3 DNA sequence: TGCGCCAGCAGCCCGGACCCCTCCCGGGTTGGCGAGCAGTACTTC.

The CDR3 reads CASSLDGKETQYF. CDR3 nucleotide sequence: TGCGCCAGCAGCTTGGACGGGAAAGAGACCCAGTACTTC. V usage is TRBV5-1 and J usage is TRBJ2-5, with a weak D call TRBD2 (5 bases). V dropped 0 bases and J dropped 3 bases, with 6 bases sitting between them. The CDR3 covers 13 residues. Germline V gives CDR1 SGHRS, CDR2 YFSETQ. The entire variable domain, with the rest obtained from reference TRBV5-1 and TRBJ2-5, is as follows: KAGVTQTPRYLIKTRGQQVTLSCSPISGHRSVSWYQQTPGQGLQFLFEYFSETQRNKGNFPGRFSGRQFSNSRSEMNVSTLELGDSALYLCASSLDGKETQYFGPGTRLLVL.

This clonotype appeared a few times. The CDR3 DNA sequence: TGTGCCAGCAGCCAGCAGCGGGGGGATCCCAATGAGCAGTTCTTC. It is translated as CASSQQRGDPNEQFF. The J gene is TRBJ2-1, the V gene TRBV3-1; 9 positions match TRBD2. Germline V lookup: CDR1 LGHDT, CDR2 YNNKEL (reference sequence). The CDR3 runs to 15 residues. V was clipped by 3 bases and J by 6 bases; unmatched bases: 6.

CDR3 amino acids: CASSQDRGGIRETQYF. In nucleotides, the CDR3 is TGTGCCAGCAGCCAAGATAGAGGCGGGATCCGGGAGACCCAGTACTTC. This chain uses TRBV4-2 with TRBJ2-5, with D maybe TRBD2 (6 bases). Trimming removed 0 bases from V and 5 bases from J, with 16 bases in between. Looked up from germline, CDR1 is LGHNA and CDR2 is YNFKEQ. The CDR3 has 16 residues.

This chain links TRBV18 with TRBJ2-5; TRBD2 matches 9 bases. Germline V CDR1 and CDR2: KGHSH, LQKENI. V lost 8 bases and J lost 3; bases outside the gene matches: 7. The CDR3 length is 14 residues. The CDR3 nucleotides are TGTGCCAGCAGCCCCTTAGCGGGAGAAGAGACCCAGTACTTC. It yields the protein CASSPLAGEETQYF.

The rearrangement joins TRBV5-1 to TRBJ1-1, with 8 bases identical to TRBD1. The CDR3 has 16 residues. With 0 bases clipped from V and 3 bases from J, the junction kept 7 bases outside the gene matches. Germline assignment: CDR1 SGHRS and CDR2 YFSETQ. CDR3 nucleotides: TGCGCCAGCAGCTTGGACCGGGGACAGGTCTACACTGAAGCTTTCTTT. Translated, it gives CASSLDRGQVYTEAFF.

The V and J genes are TRBV3-1 and TRBJ1-5; TRBD1 matches 9 bases. The CDR3 is made up of 15 amino acids. Germline trimming cut 1 base from V and 4 bases from J; bases unmatched to any gene: 2. CDR1 and CDR2 (germline): LGHDT, YNNKEL (reference sequence). CDR3 loop: CASSQGTGENQPQHF. CDR3 DNA sequence: TGTGCCAGCAGCCAAGGGACAGGGGAAAATCAGCCCCAGCATTTT.

The chain recombines TRBV20-1 with TRBJ1-3; D might be TRBD1 (6 bases). Deletions cut 5 bases from V and 9 bases from J, with 20 bases between. Germline CDR1 is DFQATT and CDR2 is SNEGSKA (reference sequence). This CDR3 has 14 residues. CDR3 sequence (DNA): TGCAGTGCTGGTCCGGCGGGGGCCGGTGGCACCATATATTTT. Its translation is CSAGPAGAGGTIYF.

The V and J genes are TRBV28 and TRBJ2-6, with a possible D match to TRBD2 (6 bases). V lost 5 bases and J 2 bases, leaving 7 bases between the germline ends. This CDR3 comprises 14 residues. The germline V gene has CDR1 MDHEN and CDR2 SYDVKM. CDR3 in amino acids: CASSRRAGANVLTF. CDR3 nucleotides: TGTGCCAGCAGTCGGAGGGCTGGGGCCAACGTCCTGACTTTC.

V and J are TRBV14 and TRBJ2-7; tentatively, D is TRBD1 or TRBD2 (5 bases each). Trimming removed 0 bases at V and 6 bases at J, with 18 bases between. Germline values: CDR1 SGHDN, CDR2 FVKESK. The CDR3 is 16 amino acids. The CDR3 region is CASSQDRGAVWGEQYF. The CDR3 coding sequence is TGTGCCAGCAGCCAAGATCGAGGGGCGGTCTGGGGCGAGCAGTACTTC.

In DNA, the CDR3 is TGCAGTGCTAGAGATCAGGACAGCCTATATGGCTACACCTTC. This encodes CSARDQDSLYGYTF. This chain connects TRBV20-1 to TRBJ1-2; D might be TRBD1 (6 bases). Germline values: CDR1 DFQATT, CDR2 SNEGSKA (reference sequence). The length of the CDR3 is 14 residues. V lost 0 bases and J lost 5, with 13 bases in between.

The chain carries TRBV11-2 and TRBJ2-7; 9 bases fit TRBD1. From germline, CDR1 is SGHAT and CDR2 FQNNGV. The CDR3 is 18 amino acids. V shed 0 bases and J 5 bases; nucleotides not matched to a gene: 14. The CDR3, as DNA: TGTGCCAGCAGCTTAGACCTAATAACCGGGACAGGGTTAAACGAGCAGTACTTC. It translates to CASSLDLITGTGLNEQYF.

In its sample, this clonotype was seen a few times. The V gene is TRBV27, the J gene TRBJ1-4, with D perhaps TRBD1 (6 bases). Trimming took off 8 bases at V and 8 bases at J, with 18 bases between the two ends. Germline V lookup: CDR1 MNHEY, CDR2 SMNVEV (reference sequence). The CDR3 spans 14 residues. The CDR3 DNA reads TGTGCCAGCGGGAACGAAGACAGGAGGGAAAAACTGTTTTTT. Translated, it gives CASGNEDRREKLFF.